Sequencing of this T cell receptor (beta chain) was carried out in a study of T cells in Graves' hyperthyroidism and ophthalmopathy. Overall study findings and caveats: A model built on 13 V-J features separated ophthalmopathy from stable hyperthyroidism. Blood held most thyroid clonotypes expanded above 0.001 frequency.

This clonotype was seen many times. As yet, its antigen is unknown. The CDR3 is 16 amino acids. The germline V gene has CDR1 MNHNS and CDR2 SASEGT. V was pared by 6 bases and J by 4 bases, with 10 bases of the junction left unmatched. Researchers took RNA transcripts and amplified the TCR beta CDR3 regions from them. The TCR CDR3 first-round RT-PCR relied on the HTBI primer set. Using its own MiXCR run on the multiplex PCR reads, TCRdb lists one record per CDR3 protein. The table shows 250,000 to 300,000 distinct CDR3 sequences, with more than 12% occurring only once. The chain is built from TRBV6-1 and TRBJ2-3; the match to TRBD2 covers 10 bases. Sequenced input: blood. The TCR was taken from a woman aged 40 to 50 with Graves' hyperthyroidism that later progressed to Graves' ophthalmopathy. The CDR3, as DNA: TGTGCCAGCAGGCCTCCCGCTAGCGGGAGAGCAGATACGCAGTATTTT. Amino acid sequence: CASRPPASGRADTQYF.